This T cell receptor (beta chain) was retrieved from a study of graft-versus-host responses after intestinal transplantation. J was trimmed by 3 bases and V by 0 bases; bases with no gene match: 3. The length of the CDR3 is 15 residues. The germline CDR1 and CDR2 sequences are MNHEY and SMNVEV (reference sequence). Responders that carried the CFSE label, roughly 200,000 of them, were plated with roughly 200,000 irradiated, violet-dye-labeled stimulator cells. CFSE-low proliferating responders, CD3+CD4+ and CD3+CD8+, were sorted post-reaction. Profiled with immunoSEQ multiplex PCR; TCRdb holds only in-frame clones, not every one. The data hold around 21,000 clones, with about a third observed a single time. Notes on the study in general: GvH clones were found in recipient marrow; some appeared first in ileum or blood.

The sequence derives from a human patient who received an intestinal transplant. The sample was alloreactive CD8+ T cells from a mixed lymphocyte reaction culture, taken before intestinal transplant. Noted subset: CFSE-low proliferating T cells sorted from approximately 6-day pre-transplant mixed lymphocyte reaction (GvH or HvG direction). The chain has TRBV27 and TRBJ2-7; 9 bases are shared with TRBD1. For the CDR3, the DNA is TGTGCCAGCAGTTTATCGACAGGGGGTTTCTACGAGCAGTACTTC. It is translated as CASSLSTGGFYEQYF.